The 21 T cell receptor beta chains presented below share a single source sample, sequenced in a study of cytomegalovirus exposure and HLA in healthy donors (dated by TCRdb to the late 2010s). Libraries came from the immunoSEQ multiplex PCR assay. The multiplex PCR relied on a mix of 60 forward primers for TCR Vbeta segments and 13 reverse primers for TCR Jbeta segments. TCRdb's version of the immuneACCESS table is confined to in-frame rearrangements and falls short of the full clone set. An unresolved V gene accounts for under half of the shortfall where checked; the remainder is of unknown origin. The sample table holds around 200,000 clones, of which 65% to 85% were seen once. The leading ten clones occupy 3.5% to 4% of the sample. The sequencing sample was made of PBMCs. The receptors here all came from a man between 45 and 60 years old in good health and CMV-seronegative.

The chain carries TRBV29-1 and TRBJ2-7; possible D gene TRBD2, 6 bases. Germline V gives CDR1 SQVTM, CDR2 ANQGSEA. This CDR3 comprises 13 residues. Deletions cut 6 bases from V and 2 bases from J, with 14 bases between. This chain's CDR3 is CSVRPGLTYEQYF. In nucleotides, the CDR3 is TGCAGCGTCCGACCGGGACTGACCTACGAGCAGTACTTC.

This clone has more than one count but fewer than ten. The chain joins TRBV5-4 to TRBJ1-4, with 9 bases aligning to TRBD1. This CDR3 comprises 16 residues. V lost 3 bases, J lost 7 bases, and 10 bases stayed unmatched. Per the germline V gene, CDR1 is SGHNT and CDR2 is YYREEE (reference sequence). The CDR3 coding sequence is TGTGCCAGCAGCTCCCGGGTTGGGACAGGGCTTGAAAAACTGTTTTTT. As protein: CASSSRVGTGLEKLFF.

The chain uses TRBV4-2 and TRBJ1-5; D is unclear. The CDR3 extends over 15 amino acids. Trimming took off 0 bases at V and 3 bases at J, with 9 bases between the two ends. The V gene's germline CDR1 is LGHNA and CDR2 YNFKEQ. CDR3 bases: TGTGCCAGCAGCCAAGAAACAGAATTCAATCAGCCCCAGCATTTT. Translation: CASSQETEFNQPQHF.

The V and J genes are TRBV6-5 and TRBJ1-4; TRBD1 matches at 7 bases. The CDR3 consists of 16 residues. V dropped 4 bases and J dropped 7; count of bases not matched to a gene: 12. Germline CDR1 is MNHEY and CDR2 is SVGAGI. The CDR3 nucleotides are TGTGCCAGCAGTTCCCCCGGCCGACAGGGTGGTGAAAAACTGTTTTTT. Amino acid sequence: CASSSPGRQGGEKLFF.

The chain is built from TRBV6-6 and TRBJ2-5, with 7 bases aligning to TRBD1. The J call may be incorrect, as the DNA end agrees better with TRBJ2-7. CDR1 and CDR2 (germline): MNHNY, SVGAGI (reference sequence). The CDR3 covers 14 residues. The CDR3 protein is CASSYSGTDYEQYF. For the CDR3, the DNA is TGTGCCAGCAGTTACTCCGGGACAGACTACGAGCAGTACTTC.

The chain carries TRBV19 and TRBJ2-7; 8 nucleotides agree with TRBD2. The CDR3 covers 15 residues. After removal of 6 bases from V and 0 bases from J, the junction contained 7 bases not matched to a gene. Germline V lookup: CDR1 LNHDA, CDR2 SQIVND (reference sequence). CDR3 in DNA: TGTGCCAGTAGCTGGACTAGCAAGAGCTCCTACGAGCAGTACTTC. This gives the protein CASSWTSKSSYEQYF. Supplemented by reference TRBV19 and TRBJ2-7, the full variable domain reads DGGITQSPKYLFRKEGQNVTLSCEQNLNHDAMYWYRQDPGQGLRLIYYSQIVNDFQKGDIAEGYSVSREKKESFPLTVTSAQKNPTAFYLCASSWTSKSSYEQYFGPGTRLTVT.

The chain carries TRBV7-2 and TRBJ1-2; 7 bases align to TRBD1. With V trimmed by 7 bases and J by 4 bases, 3 bases remained unmatched. The CDR3 length is 12 residues. Germline values: CDR1 SGHTA, CDR2 FQGNSA. In DNA form, the CDR3 reads TGTGCCAGCACCGGGACAGTCTATGGCTACACCTTC. Translation gives CASTGTVYGYTF.

This clone was picked up one time. This chain links TRBV2 with TRBJ2-5, with 10 positions matching TRBD1. The assigned J gene may be wrong: the sequence end matches TRBJ2-7 better. Germline values: CDR1 SNHLY, CDR2 FYNNEI. This CDR3 has 14 residues. CDR3 nucleotide sequence: TGTGCCAGCAGGAGGGGGACAGGGGTCTACGAGCAGTACTTC. Protein: CASRRGTGVYEQYF.

This sequence joins TRBV11-2 and TRBJ2-5, with a possible D match to TRBD1 (6 bases). This CDR3 is built from 14 residues. V lost 3 bases and J 3 bases, leaving 11 bases between the germline ends. Per germline, CDR1 SGHAT and CDR2 FQNNGV. This CDR3 reads CASSLGHGEETQYF. The CDR3 coding sequence is TGTGCCAGCAGCTTGGGACACGGGGAAGAGACCCAGTACTTC.

V gene TRBV23-1 combines with J gene TRBJ1-2; D is uncertain. TRBV23-1 belongs to the ORF category, with a function that is uncertain. The CDR3 consists of 17 residues. V gave up 0 bases and J gave up 6 bases, with 20 bases separating them. The DNA for the CDR3 is TGCGCCAGCAGTCAATCGTCATCCCCACTTTGCGGCCATGGCTACACCTTC. Its protein product is CASSQSSSPLCGHGYTF.

The V and J genes are TRBV19 and TRBJ2-7; 8 nucleotides line up with TRBD1. The CDR3 covers 13 residues. J gave up 8 bases and V 7 bases, and 10 bases lay outside the gene matches. The V gene's germline CDR1 is LNHDA and CDR2 SQIVND (reference sequence). This chain's CDR3 is CASTPGTGNQQYF. The CDR3 DNA is TGTGCCAGTACCCCCGGGACAGGTAACCAGCAGTACTTC.

V is TRBV4-1 and J is TRBJ1-5, with a possible D match to TRBD1 (5 bases). There are 15 residues in the CDR3. Germline V gives CDR1 MGHRA, CDR2 YSYEKL. V lost 1 base and J lost 5, with 12 bases in between. The CDR3 region has the DNA TGCGCCAGCAGCCAAGTTTACAGGTTAGATCAGCCCCAGCATTTT. Protein sequence: CASSQVYRLDQPQHF.

For this clone: The junction departs from germline at one end; a sequencing error may be responsible. CDR3 DNA: TGCGCCAGCAGCGATTCTCCCGGGACAGGAGTTGGCTGCACCTTC. It yields the protein CASSDSPGTGVGCTF. The chain employs TRBV5-1 and TRBJ1-2, with 8 bases aligning to TRBD1. Germline CDR1 SGHRS, CDR2 YFSETQ. The CDR3 has 15 residues.

Comments on this clone: One end of the junction is discordant with germline, which a read error may explain. The rearrangement uses TRBV5-6 and TRBJ2-1, with D perhaps matching TRBD2 (5 bases). The germline V gene encodes CDR1 SGHDT and CDR2 YYEEEE. The CDR3 has 12 amino acids. The chain's CDR3 is CASSLSQQVGIF. For the CDR3, the DNA is TGTGCCAGCAGCTTATCACAGCAGGTCGGGATCTTC.

This clone came up once. The rearrangement joins TRBV19 to TRBJ1-5, with D maybe TRBD1 (5 bases). Trimming stripped 5 bases from V and 0 bases from J, with 11 bases between. The germline CDR1 and CDR2 sequences are LNHDA and SQIVND (reference sequence). This CDR3 comprises 15 residues. This CDR3 is CASSDRGFSNQPQHF. CDR3 coding DNA: TGTGCCAGTAGTGATCGGGGGTTTAGCAATCAGCCCCAGCATTTT.

This clone was counted a single time. This chain's CDR3 is CASSLGANTGELFF. CDR3 DNA: TGTGCCAGCAGCCTCGGGGCGAACACCGGGGAGCTGTTTTTT. The V call is TRBV7-2, the J call TRBJ2-2; D is possibly TRBD2 (5 bases). Germline V lookup: CDR1 SGHTA, CDR2 FQGNSA. V was trimmed by 5 bases and J by 0 bases, leaving 7 bases between them. The CDR3 runs 14 residues.

The rearrangement uses TRBV6-5 and TRBJ1-6; 9 nucleotides agree with TRBD1. The V gene end was trimmed by 2 bases and the J gene end by 10 bases; junction bases not matched to a gene: 6. The germline V gene has CDR1 MNHEY and CDR2 SVGAGI. There are 15 residues in the CDR3. CDR3 coding DNA: TGTGCCAGCAGTTACACGGACAGGGGTGACTCACCCCTCCACTTT. Its translation is CASSYTDRGDSPLHF.

The rearrangement joins TRBV11-3 to TRBJ2-3; TRBD1 might be the D (6 bases). The CDR3 contains 15 residues. V lost 5 bases to trimming and J lost 2 bases, with 14 bases between them. CDR1 and CDR2 from the germline V gene are SGHNT and YENEEA. CDR3 in DNA: TGTGCCAGCAGCGTTGGACAGCTCCACACAGATACGCAGTATTTT. Protein sequence: CASSVGQLHTDTQYF. The whole variable domain, filled in from reference TRBV11-3 and TRBJ2-3, reads EAGVVQSPRYKIIEKKQPVAFWCNPISGHNTLYWYLQNLGQGPELLIRYENEEAVDDSQLPKDRFSAERLKGVDSTLKIQPAELGDSAVYLCASSVGQLHTDTQYFGPGTRLTVL.

Regarding this clone: One junction end disagrees with the germline gene, perhaps due to a read error. V gene TRBV2 combines with J gene TRBJ1-1; D uncertain. CDR3 length: 10 residues. Germline-derived CDR1 and CDR2 are SNHLY and FYNNEI. Here the CDR3 reads CASGRIRGVF. For the CDR3, the DNA is TGTGCCAGCGGGAGGATCCGTGGGGTCTTT.

The chain links TRBV4-3 to TRBJ1-2, with 7 positions matching TRBD1. Unmatched junction bases numbered 14, after V lost 0 bases and J lost 7 bases. This CDR3 contains 17 residues. CDR1 is LGHNA, CDR2 YSLEER, per germline. CDR3: CASSQDRNPGGSSGYTF. In DNA form, the CDR3 reads TGCGCCAGCAGCCAAGATCGGAATCCAGGGGGGTCTAGTGGCTACACCTTC.

V usage is TRBV5-5 and J usage is TRBJ2-3; TRBD2 matches at 9 bases. CDR3 size: 16 residues. The germline V gene has CDR1 SGHKS and CDR2 YYEKEE (reference sequence). The trim removed 3 bases at V and 4 bases at J, leaving 9 bases unmatched. The DNA for the CDR3 is TGTGCCAGCAGCTCCCCCGGAGCGGGGGGCGCAGATACGCAGTATTTT. It yields the protein CASSSPGAGGADTQYF.